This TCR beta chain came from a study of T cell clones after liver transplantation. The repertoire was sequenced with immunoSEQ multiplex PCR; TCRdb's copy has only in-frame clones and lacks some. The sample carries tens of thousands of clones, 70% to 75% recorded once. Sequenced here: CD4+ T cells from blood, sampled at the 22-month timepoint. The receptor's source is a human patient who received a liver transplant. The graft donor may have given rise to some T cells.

The CDR3 loop is CASSPNSVGRNQPQHF. The CDR3 DNA follows: TGTGCCAGCAGCCCAAATTCAGTGGGTCGCAATCAGCCCCAGCATTTT. V is TRBV7-2 and J is TRBJ1-5; D remains ambiguous. V shed 5 bases and J shed 2 bases, with 16 bases lying between them. Germline-derived CDR1 and CDR2 are SGHTA and FQGNSA. CDR3 length equals 16 residues. The full variable domain, its missing parts supplied by reference TRBV7-2 and TRBJ1-5, is GAGVSQSPSNKVTEKGKDVELRCDPISGHTALYWYRQSLGQGLEFLIYFQGNSAPDKSGLPSDRFSAERTGGSVSTLTIQRTQQEDSAVYLCASSPNSVGRNQPQHFGDGTRLSIL.